Shown below are 20 T cell receptor beta chains from a single sample sequenced in a study of cytomegalovirus exposure and HLA in healthy donors. Primers: 60 Vbeta forward and 13 Jbeta reverse. Measured with immunoSEQ multiplex PCR; TCRdb has only the in-frame clones, and not every one. This sample's table reports more than 40,000 clones. Sequencing input: PBMCs. These receptors came from a man aged 40-55 years in good health and CMV-seropositive.

The J gene is TRBJ2-2, the V gene TRBV5-1; 7 bases agree with TRBD1. The CDR3 loop spans 15 amino acids. The germline gives CDR1 SGHRS, CDR2 YFSETQ. The junction had 6 bases not matched to a gene; V was cut back by 3 bases and J by 4 bases. The CDR3 coding sequence is TGCGCCAGCAGCTCGGAAGGGGGCTCCACCGGGGAGCTGTTTTTT. It specifies CASSSEGGSTGELFF.

This sequence joins TRBV19 and TRBJ2-5, with 8 nucleotides matching TRBD2. Germline CDR1 reads LNHDA; CDR2 reads SQIVND (reference sequence). This CDR3 has 15 residues. Trimming took 5 bases from V and 5 from J; bases not matched to a gene: 10. CDR3 DNA: TGTGCCAGTAGTCGGGCCGGGGGGGCCGAGGAGACCCAGTACTTC. Translated: CASSRAGGAEETQYF.

The chain joins TRBV6-5 to TRBJ1-6, with D uncertain. V was shortened by 8 bases and J by 0 bases, with 5 bases between the two germline ends. CDR3 size: 13 residues. CDR1 and CDR2 from the germline V gene are MNHEY and SVGAGI. CDR3 sequence: CASLRSYNSPLHF. CDR3 nucleotide sequence: TGTGCCAGCCTACGCTCCTATAATTCACCCCTCCACTTT.

The V call is TRBV6-6, the J call TRBJ1-1, with D possibly TRBD1 on 5 matching bases. The V end was cut by 2 bases, the J end by 3 bases, with 13 bases between. The CDR3 sequence is 15 residues long. CDR1 is MNHNY and CDR2 is SVGAGI in the germline V gene (reference sequence). The CDR3 sequence is CASSYQGWGDTEAFF. In DNA form, the CDR3 reads TGTGCCAGCAGTTACCAGGGATGGGGTGACACTGAAGCTTTCTTT.

The gene calls are TRBV7-3 and TRBJ2-7, with TRBD2 identical over 8 bases. Trimming removed 5 bases from V and 7 bases from J; junction bases left unmatched: 13. Germline CDR1 and CDR2: SGHTA and FQGTGA. The CDR3 runs 15 residues. CDR3 sequence (DNA): TGTGCCAGCAGCCCCGGGGTAGCGGGGAGGTATGAGCAGTACTTC. This encodes CASSPGVAGRYEQYF.

The CDR3 nucleotides read TGCGCCAGCAGCGGCCAGGGGAACACTGAAGCTTTCTTT. It encodes CASSGQGNTEAFF. V is TRBV5-1 and J is TRBJ1-1, with D tentatively TRBD1 (5 bases). The CDR3 is made up of 13 amino acids. Germline V gives CDR1 SGHRS, CDR2 YFSETQ. Trimming shortened V by 4 bases and J by 1 base, and 8 bases separated the two germline ends.

The chain links TRBV15 to TRBJ1-2, with 8 bases matching TRBD1. The CDR3 is 15 amino acids. V gave up 0 bases and J gave up 2 bases; unmatched junction bases: 2. CDR1 and CDR2 from the germline V gene are LNHNV and YYDKDF (reference sequence). The CDR3 protein is CATSRDQGANYGYTF. The DNA for the CDR3 is TGTGCCACCAGCAGAGATCAGGGGGCCAACTATGGCTACACCTTC.

The rearrangement uses TRBV5-4 and TRBJ2-5, with D possibly TRBD2 on 6 matching bases. The DNA end is more similar to TRBJ2-7, so the J call may be wrong. This CDR3 has 15 residues. Germline CDR1 SGHNT, CDR2 YYREEE (reference sequence). The CDR3 here is CASSFRDSSPYEQYF. The CDR3 DNA sequence: TGTGCCAGCAGCTTCCGGGACTCAAGCCCCTACGAGCAGTACTTC.

The chain employs TRBV28 and TRBJ2-2; 13 positions match TRBD2. The trim removed 10 bases at V and 3 bases at J, leaving 14 bases unmatched. CDR1 MDHEN and CDR2 SYDVKM come from the germline V gene. The CDR3 is made up of 18 amino acids. CDR3 sequence (DNA): TGTGCCACCACCCCGGGACTAGCGGGGAGGTCGGACACCGGGGAGCTGTTTTTT. Translation gives CATTPGLAGRSDTGELFF.

This rearrangement joins TRBV5-4 to TRBJ2-7, with TRBD2 matching 7 bases. The V segment lost 5 bases and the J segment 5 bases; nucleotides outside the gene matches: 10. The CDR3 consists of 14 residues. The V gene's germline CDR1 is SGHNT and CDR2 YYREEE (reference sequence). The CDR3 loop is CASSSQSGVHEQYF. The CDR3 bases are TGTGCCAGCAGTTCGCAAAGCGGGGTTCACGAGCAGTACTTC.

V usage is TRBV7-9 and J usage is TRBJ2-7; D perhaps matches TRBD2 (5 bases). This CDR3 has 13 residues. V gave up 8 bases and J gave up 2 bases, with 13 bases separating them. CDR1 and CDR2 from the germline V gene are SEHNR and FQNEAQ (reference sequence). CDR3 bases: TGTGCCAGCTTCGGGGAGTCCACCTACGAGCAGTACTTC. It specifies CASFGESTYEQYF.

This rearrangement joins TRBV19 to TRBJ1-1; weak D call: TRBD1 (5 bases). The V gene lost 9 bases and the J gene lost 4 bases, with 15 bases spanning the gap. CDR1 and CDR2 (germline): LNHDA, SQIVND (reference sequence). The CDR3 has 13 residues. CDR3 residues: CASRSGMGTEAFF. The CDR3, as DNA: TGTGCCAGCAGATCAGGGATGGGCACTGAAGCTTTCTTT.

V usage is TRBV6-5 and J usage is TRBJ1-1, with 7 positions matching TRBD1. The V segment lost 4 bases and the J segment 4 bases; nucleotides outside the gene matches: 9. The CDR3 is 15 amino acids. From germline, CDR1 is MNHEY and CDR2 SVGAGI. The CDR3 region is CASSSQGPRGTEAFF. CDR3 bases: TGTGCCAGCAGTTCACAGGGGCCCAGGGGCACTGAAGCTTTCTTT.

V usage is TRBV11-1 and J usage is TRBJ2-7; 12 nucleotides agree with TRBD2. V lost 3 bases, J lost 2 bases, and 5 bases stayed unmatched. The CDR3 loop spans 16 amino acids. Per germline, CDR1 SGHAT and CDR2 FQDESV (reference sequence). The CDR3 reads CASSFPTSGGAYEQYF. DNA for the CDR3: TGTGCCAGCAGCTTCCCGACTAGCGGGGGCGCCTACGAGCAGTACTTC.

This chain connects TRBV9 to TRBJ2-1; 11 positions match TRBD2. Per germline, CDR1 SGDLS and CDR2 YYNGEE. The length of the CDR3 is 14 residues. After removal of 0 bases from V and 9 bases from J, the junction contained 2 bases not matched to a gene. This CDR3 reads CASSVAGTSGEQFF. The CDR3 nucleotides are TGTGCCAGCAGCGTAGCTGGGACTAGCGGTGAGCAGTTCTTC. The entire variable domain, with the rest obtained from reference TRBV9 and TRBJ2-1, is as follows: DSGVTQTPKHLITATGQRVTLRCSPRSGDLSVYWYQQSLDQGLQFLIQYYNGEERAKGNILERFSAQQFPDLHSELNLSSLELGDSALYFCASSVAGTSGEQFFGPGTRLTVL.

This clone registers medium-sized by frequency. The chain couples TRBV19 to TRBJ1-6; weak D call: TRBD1 (5 bases). V lost 3 bases and J 8 bases, leaving 17 bases between the germline ends. The germline V gene encodes CDR1 LNHDA and CDR2 SQIVND (reference sequence). The length of the CDR3 is 16 residues. The CDR3 coding sequence is TGTGCCAGTAGTATTCATCCCCGGGACTGGGATTCACCCCTCCACTTT. It translates to CASSIHPRDWDSPLHF.

This chain uses TRBV19 with TRBJ2-5; 9 positions match TRBD2. The CDR3 has 14 amino acids. V was pared by 3 bases and J by 5 bases, with 4 bases of the junction left unmatched. In germline, CDR1 is LNHDA, CDR2 SQIVND (reference sequence). The CDR3 sequence is CASSISTSGETQYF. CDR3 DNA sequence: TGTGCCAGTAGTATTAGTACTAGCGGGGAGACCCAGTACTTC. Looking up the rest from reference TRBV19 and TRBJ2-5 gives the full variable domain: DGGITQSPKYLFRKEGQNVTLSCEQNLNHDAMYWYRQDPGQGLRLIYYSQIVNDFQKGDIAEGYSVSREKKESFPLTVTSAQKNPTAFYLCASSISTSGETQYFGPGTRLLVL.

The chain has TRBV28 and TRBJ1-2; D call uncertain. Germline assignment: CDR1 MDHEN and CDR2 SYDVKM. This CDR3 contains 12 residues. Trimming shortened V by 5 bases and J by 4 bases, and 8 bases separated the two germline ends. This CDR3 is CASSPPSYGYTF. CDR3 nucleotide sequence: TGTGCCAGCAGTCCCCCCTCCTATGGCTACACCTTC.

This chain uses TRBV15 with TRBJ1-1, with D uncertain. The CDR3 totals 13 residues. V was trimmed by 2 bases and J by 7 bases, leaving 11 bases between them. The germline CDR1 and CDR2 sequences are LNHNV and YYDKDF (reference sequence). The CDR3 nucleotides are TGTGCCACCAGCAGATCCCCTAGTGGTGAAGCTTTCTTT. As protein: CATSRSPSGEAFF. The variable domain in full, completed from reference TRBV15 and TRBJ1-1, reads DAMVIQNPRYQVTQFGKPVTLSCSQTLNHNVMYWYQQKSSQAPKLLFHYYDKDFNNEADTPDNFQSRRPNTSFCFLDIRSPGLGDTAMYLCATSRSPSGEAFFGQGTRLTVV.

The chain links TRBV29-1 to TRBJ2-5, with 7 bases matching TRBD1. The J call may not be correct, given that the DNA end is closer to TRBJ2-7. CDR3 length: 11 amino acids. CDR1 is SQVTM, CDR2 ANQGSEA, per germline. CDR3 loop: CSIRDSYEQYF. The CDR3 DNA is TGCAGCATCCGGGACAGCTACGAGCAGTACTTC.